This T cell receptor (beta chain) was sequenced during a study of blood T cell repertoires in COVID-19. Background on the study: Samples representing acute and convalescent COVID-19 were sourced from the United States, Italy and Spain. Nucleic acid was either cDNA or gDNA, and it came from T cells, B-cell-depleted T cells, or PBMCs.

Sequenced by immunoSEQ multiplex PCR; TCRdb stores in-frame clones only, minus some. Seen here are under 20,000 clones, around nine tenths observed once, and the top ten hold over 8.5%. CDR3 length equals 18 residues. Losses at the gene ends were 0 bases for V and 6 bases for J; bases not matched to a gene: 14. Germline V gives CDR1 KGHDR, CDR2 SFDVKD. The source of this sequence is a human donor in a cohort sampled during active COVID-19. V usage is TRBV24-1 and J usage is TRBJ2-7, with TRBD1 matching over 9 bases. Sequenced: peripheral blood. The CDR3 sequence is CATSDLGGQGKKKGEQYF. In nucleotides, the CDR3 is TGTGCCACCAGTGATTTGGGGGGACAGGGAAAGAAAAAGGGCGAGCAGTACTTC.